This T cell receptor beta chain was captured by sequencing in a study of blood T cells in healthy people across ages. V was trimmed by 11 bases and J by 2 bases, leaving 16 bases between them. This CDR3 has 13 residues. The study drew donors from healthy Caucasian individuals in Russia aged roughly 6 to 90. Primed by a sample-barcoded 5' primer and a J-beta primer mix, a second PCR proceeded for 7 to 11 cycles. TCRdb redid the calling of the 5' RACE reads with MiXCR, one entry per CDR3 protein. The data show a few hundred thousand distinct CDR3 sequences, roughly a quarter seen once. The same sample was also studied in work on T cells of mothers and their children. From that second work: Donation was provided by three healthy Caucasian mothers along with their six children.

What was sequenced was blood. The rearrangement joins TRBV12-3 or TRBV12-4 to TRBJ2-7, with D possibly TRBD2 on 6 matching bases. This sequence was found in a boy between 2 and 10 years old in good health. CDR3 in DNA: TGTGCCTCCTCCGGCGGGGTCCCCTACGAGCAGTACTTC. Its translation is CASSGGVPYEQYF.